This T cell receptor (beta chain) derives from a study of blood T cell repertoires in COVID-19. On the study more broadly: There were acute and convalescent COVID-19 samples, and they came from the United States, Italy and Spain.

The V end lost 0 bases, the J end lost 0 bases, and 13 bases lay between the germline ends. The germline gives CDR1 SGHDT, CDR2 YYEEEE. The CDR3 contains 18 residues. Clones were read by immunoSEQ multiplex PCR, and TCRdb kept only the in-frame ones, dropping some. The sample carries roughly 440,000 clones, about 87% recorded once. The chain links TRBV5-6 to TRBJ1-6; D call uncertain. This receptor was taken from a woman aged 45-65 years with COVID-19, enrolled during active disease. Sequencing used peripheral blood. Written as DNA, the CDR3 is TGTGCCAGCAGCTTGGAAGGATTAGCCTACTCCTATAATTCACCCCTCCACTTT. Protein sequence: CASSLEGLAYSYNSPLHF.